The 20 T cell receptor beta chains below were found in one sample sequenced in a study of shared clonotypes between healthy human individuals. TCRdb's copy holds only in-frame clones and misses some; the assay was immunoSEQ multiplex PCR. The sample includes about 2,100,000 clones, roughly 91% of them seen just once. Naive CD8 cells, CD45RO-negative and positively selected for CCR7, excluded terminally differentiated effector memory CD45RA+ cells. The source material was naive CD8+ T cells from PBMCs. The receptors derive from a young man in good health. Some clones in this sample may be carry-over from other donors' samples.

The chain combines TRBV10-2 with TRBJ1-1; possibly TRBD1 for D (5 bases). V lost 8 bases and J lost 1, with 11 bases in between. The CDR3 extends over 13 amino acids. The V gene's germline CDR1 is WSHSY and CDR2 SAAADI. CDR3 sequence: CASVRGANTEAFF. The CDR3 region has the DNA TGCGCCAGCGTCCGGGGCGCGAACACTGAAGCTTTCTTT.

This rearrangement joins TRBV19 to TRBJ1-5; D gene uncertain. The CDR3 spans 14 residues. Germline V gene sequence: CDR1 LNHDA, CDR2 SQIVND (reference sequence). V lost 4 bases and J 4 bases, leaving 11 bases between the germline ends. The CDR3 region is CASSTGNPNQPQHF. DNA for the CDR3: TGTGCCAGTAGTACGGGCAACCCGAATCAGCCCCAGCATTTT.

The chain is built from TRBV6-1 and TRBJ2-1, with a possible D match to TRBD2 (6 bases). The V and J ends lost 4 bases and 9 bases respectively, with 19 bases between them. Germline V gene data show CDR1 as MNHNS and CDR2 as SASEGT. The CDR3 covers 15 residues. CDR3 sequence: CASSATVGLGGEQFF. The CDR3 region has the DNA TGTGCCAGCAGTGCGACGGTGGGCTTGGGGGGTGAGCAGTTCTTC.

The chain carries TRBV6-5 and TRBJ2-7, with 7 positions matching TRBD2. Germline V CDR1 and CDR2: MNHEY, SVGAGI. This CDR3 contains 13 residues. With V trimmed by 8 bases and J by 2 bases, 6 bases remained unmatched. CDR3 sequence reads: CASGSGGAYEQYF. The CDR3 DNA sequence: TGTGCCAGCGGCTCGGGGGGTGCCTACGAGCAGTACTTC.

V gene TRBV5-1 combines with J gene TRBJ2-6; D is uncertain. The CDR3 consists of 15 residues. V shed 0 bases and J shed 1 base, with 5 bases lying between them. The germline CDR1 and CDR2 sequences are SGHRS and YFSETQ. Written as DNA, the CDR3 is TGCGCCAGCAGCTTGGTGAGTTCTGGGGCCAACGTCCTGACTTTC. It translates to CASSLVSSGANVLTF.

This chain connects TRBV4-1 to TRBJ2-2, with D possibly being TRBD1 (6 bases). CDR3 size: 15 residues. CDR1 and CDR2 from the germline V gene are MGHRA and YSYEKL. Trimming removed 3 bases at V and 2 bases at J, with 10 bases between. CDR3: CASSQEQGNTGELFF. CDR3 sequence (DNA): TGCGCCAGCAGCCAGGAACAGGGAAACACCGGGGAGCTGTTTTTT.

The CDR3 sequence is CASSDPWDTQYF. For the CDR3, the DNA is TGTGCCAGCAGCGACCCTTGGGATACGCAGTATTTT. The J gene is TRBJ2-3, the V gene TRBV7-3; D is undetermined. The CDR3 spans 12 residues. Germline CDR1 SGHTA, CDR2 FQGTGA. Deletions cut 5 bases from V and 6 bases from J, with 9 bases between.

The V gene is TRBV7-9, the J gene TRBJ1-1; D uncertain. CDR3 length: 12 amino acids. Germline CDR1 and CDR2: SEHNR and FQNEAQ (reference sequence). Between the trimmed V and J ends, which lost 3 bases and 7 bases, there was a span of 9 bases. This CDR3 reads CASSFSDIEAFF. The CDR3 coding sequence is TGTGCCAGCAGCTTCTCCGACATTGAAGCTTTCTTT.

Comment on this clone: Other DNA sequences in this specimen translate into the identical CDR3. The V call is TRBV19, the J call TRBJ2-1; D assignment may be TRBD1 or TRBD2 (5 bases each). This CDR3 has 13 residues. Trimming left V 1 base short and J 7 bases short, with 8 bases between. Looked up from germline, CDR1 is LNHDA and CDR2 is SQIVND (reference sequence). The CDR3 region is CASSIGGINEQFF. The CDR3 nucleotides are TGTGCCAGTAGTATAGGGGGGATAAATGAGCAGTTCTTC.

This clone was picked up one time. This sequence joins TRBV28 and TRBJ2-2; 12 nucleotides match TRBD1. This CDR3 spans 20 amino acids. Unmatched junction bases numbered 13, after V lost 5 bases and J lost 0 bases. CDR1 and CDR2 from the germline V gene are MDHEN and SYDVKM. For the CDR3, the DNA is TGTGCCAGCAGTCCCCGACGAAGGGACAGGGGGCGGTCGAACACCGGGGAGCTGTTTTTT. This encodes CASSPRRRDRGRSNTGELFF.

Details on this clone: Other DNA variants within this sample encode the same CDR3. This chain connects TRBV10-3 to TRBJ2-5, with D possibly being TRBD2 (6 bases). CDR3 length: 14 amino acids. The V end was cut by 0 bases, the J end by 5 bases, with 10 bases between. Germline CDR1 and CDR2: ENHRY and SYGVKD. The CDR3, as DNA: TGTGCCATCAGTGAGTCGGCGGGGAGGGAGACCCAGTACTTC. Translated: CAISESAGRETQYF.

V and J are TRBV7-9 and TRBJ2-3, with D perhaps matching TRBD2 (5 bases). Germline assignment: CDR1 SEHNR and CDR2 FQNEAQ (reference sequence). Between the trimmed V and J ends, which lost 5 bases and 4 bases, there was a span of 10 bases. The CDR3 has 13 residues. The CDR3 sequence: CASSPGLPDTQYF. The DNA of the CDR3 is TGTGCCAGCAGCCCTGGACTTCCAGATACGCAGTATTTT.

The rearrangement links TRBV19 to TRBJ2-1, with D possibly being TRBD1 or TRBD2 (5 bases each). Trimming shortened V by 6 bases and J by 2 bases, and 14 bases separated the two germline ends. The CDR3 spans 15 residues. The germline gives CDR1 LNHDA, CDR2 SQIVND (reference sequence). The CDR3 region has the DNA TGTGCCAGTAGGGAACGACAGACTACCTACAATGAGCAGTTCTTC. Protein product: CASRERQTTYNEQFF.

The chain uses TRBV19 and TRBJ1-1, with 8 bases lining up with TRBD1. V gave up 6 bases and J gave up 3 bases; unmatched junction bases: 6. The germline V gene has CDR1 LNHDA and CDR2 SQIVND (reference sequence). The CDR3 has 14 residues. The chain's CDR3 is CASRKTGVHTEAFF. CDR3 DNA: TGTGCCAGTAGGAAGACAGGGGTGCACACTGAAGCTTTCTTT. The variable domain in full, with the rest retrieved from reference TRBV19 and TRBJ1-1, is DGGITQSPKYLFRKEGQNVTLSCEQNLNHDAMYWYRQDPGQGLRLIYYSQIVNDFQKGDIAEGYSVSREKKESFPLTVTSAQKNPTAFYLCASRKTGVHTEAFFGQGTRLTVV.

The chain recombines TRBV29-1 with TRBJ2-2; 10 positions match TRBD2. Germline CDR1 and CDR2: SQVTM and ANQGSEA. V gave up 3 bases and J gave up 0 bases; unmatched junction bases: 10. There are 18 residues in the CDR3. The CDR3 sequence is CSVEGWLAGDTNTGELFF. DNA for the CDR3: TGCAGCGTTGAGGGTTGGCTAGCGGGAGATACGAACACCGGGGAGCTGTTTTTT.

Only one count was recorded for this clone. This chain joins TRBV4-1 and TRBJ2-5; TRBD2 matches at 15 bases. CDR1 MGHRA and CDR2 YSYEKL come from the germline V gene. This CDR3 spans 19 amino acids. V lost 4 bases and J lost 2; bases outside the gene matches: 11. As DNA, the CDR3 is TGCGCCAGCAGCCCCCTCGGGACTAGCGGGAGGTTGGGACAAGAGACCCAGTACTTC. Its protein product is CASSPLGTSGRLGQETQYF.

V is TRBV5-5 and J is TRBJ2-3, with unresolved D. V shed 0 bases and J shed 0 bases, with 5 bases lying between them. The germline CDR1 and CDR2 sequences are SGHKS and YYEKEE (reference sequence). There are 14 residues in the CDR3. CDR3 loop: CASSLGDSTDTQYF. CDR3 in DNA: TGTGCCAGCAGCTTGGGAGACAGCACAGATACGCAGTATTTT. The full variable domain, in which reference TRBV5-5 and TRBJ2-3 provide the parts outside the CDR3, is DAGVTQSPTHLIKTRGQQVTLRCSPISGHKSVSWYQQVLGQGPQFIFQYYEKEERGRGNFPDRFSARQFPNYSSELNVNALLLGDSALYLCASSLGDSTDTQYFGPGTRLTVL.

This chain connects TRBV12-5 to TRBJ2-1; TRBD2 matches 10 bases. V shed 6 bases and J 8 bases; nucleotides not matched to a gene: 10. The CDR3 sequence is 15 residues long. CDR1 LGHNT and CDR2 FRNRAP come from the germline V gene. The CDR3 nucleotides are TGTGCTAGTGGAGAGAGCGGGAGGGCCTCATATGAGCAGTTCTTC. It yields the protein CASGESGRASYEQFF. The full variable domain, completed using reference TRBV12-5 and TRBJ2-1, is DARVTQTPRHKVTEMGQEVTMRCQPILGHNTVFWYRQTMMQGLELLAYFRNRAPLDDSGMPKDRFSAEMPDATLATLKIQPSEPRDSAVYFCASGESGRASYEQFFGPGTRLTVL.

The chain joins TRBV29-1 to TRBJ2-7, with D unresolved. CDR3 length equals 10 residues. Germline V CDR1 and CDR2: SQVTM, ANQGSEA. Trimming left V 5 bases short and J 5 bases short, with 7 bases between. As DNA, the CDR3 is TGCAGCGTTTCTGCCGACGAGCAGTACTTC. Translating gives CSVSADEQYF.

V and J are TRBV9 and TRBJ2-5, with D unresolved. The DNA matches TRBJ2-7 better at its end, which makes the J call doubtful. The CDR3 consists of 14 residues. Germline V gene data show CDR1 as SGDLS and CDR2 as YYNGEE. The CDR3: CASSVGESSYEQYF. CDR3 DNA: TGTGCCAGCAGCGTAGGAGAGAGCTCCTACGAGCAGTACTTC.